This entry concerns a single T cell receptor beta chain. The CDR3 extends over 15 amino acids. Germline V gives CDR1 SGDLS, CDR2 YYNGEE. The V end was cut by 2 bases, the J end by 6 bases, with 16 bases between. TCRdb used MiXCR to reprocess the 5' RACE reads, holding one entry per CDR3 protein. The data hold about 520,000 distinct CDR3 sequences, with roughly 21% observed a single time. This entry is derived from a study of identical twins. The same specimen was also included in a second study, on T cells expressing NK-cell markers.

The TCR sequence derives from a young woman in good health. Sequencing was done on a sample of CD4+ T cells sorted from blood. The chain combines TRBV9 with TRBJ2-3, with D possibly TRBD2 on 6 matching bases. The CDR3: CASSVLQRAGDTQYF. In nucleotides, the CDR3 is TGTGCCAGCAGCGTTCTTCAGCGGGCGGGGGATACGCAGTATTTT.